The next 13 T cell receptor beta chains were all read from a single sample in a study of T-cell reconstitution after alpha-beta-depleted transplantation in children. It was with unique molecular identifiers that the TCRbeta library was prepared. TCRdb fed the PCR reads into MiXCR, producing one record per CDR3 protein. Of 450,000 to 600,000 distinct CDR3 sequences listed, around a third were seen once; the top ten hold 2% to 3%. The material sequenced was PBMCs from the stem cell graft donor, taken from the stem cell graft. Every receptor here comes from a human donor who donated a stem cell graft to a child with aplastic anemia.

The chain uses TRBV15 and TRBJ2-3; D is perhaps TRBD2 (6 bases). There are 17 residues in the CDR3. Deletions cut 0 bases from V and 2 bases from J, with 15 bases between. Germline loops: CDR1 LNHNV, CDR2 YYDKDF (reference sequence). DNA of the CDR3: TGTGCCACCAGCAGAGATCTATGGGGACTTATCACAGATACGCAGTATTTT. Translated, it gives CATSRDLWGLITDTQYF.

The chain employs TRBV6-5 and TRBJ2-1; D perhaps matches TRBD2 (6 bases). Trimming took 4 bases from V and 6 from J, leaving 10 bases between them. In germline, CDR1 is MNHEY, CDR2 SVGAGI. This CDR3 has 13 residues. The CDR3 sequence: CASSSGLVNEQFF. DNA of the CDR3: TGTGCCAGCAGTTCGGGACTCGTCAATGAGCAGTTCTTC.

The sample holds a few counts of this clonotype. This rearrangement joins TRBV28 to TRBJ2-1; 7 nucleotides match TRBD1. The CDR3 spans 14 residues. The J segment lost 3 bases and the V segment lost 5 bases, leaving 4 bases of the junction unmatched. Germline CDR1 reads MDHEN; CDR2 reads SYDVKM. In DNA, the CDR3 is TGTGCCAGCAGTCGGGACAGAAACTACAATGAGCAGTTCTTC. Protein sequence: CASSRDRNYNEQFF.

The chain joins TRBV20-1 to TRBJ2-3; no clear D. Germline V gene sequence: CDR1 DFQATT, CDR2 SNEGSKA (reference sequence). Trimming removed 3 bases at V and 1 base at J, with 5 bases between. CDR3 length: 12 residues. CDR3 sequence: CSASPGTDTQYF. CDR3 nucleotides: TGCAGTGCTAGCCCGGGCACAGATACGCAGTATTTT.

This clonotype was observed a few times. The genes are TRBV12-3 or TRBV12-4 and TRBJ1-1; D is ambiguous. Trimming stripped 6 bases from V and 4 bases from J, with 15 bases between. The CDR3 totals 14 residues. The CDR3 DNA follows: TGTGCCAGCAGCCCGTTGTCCGCGGGCACTGAAGCTTTCTTT. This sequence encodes CASSPLSAGTEAFF.

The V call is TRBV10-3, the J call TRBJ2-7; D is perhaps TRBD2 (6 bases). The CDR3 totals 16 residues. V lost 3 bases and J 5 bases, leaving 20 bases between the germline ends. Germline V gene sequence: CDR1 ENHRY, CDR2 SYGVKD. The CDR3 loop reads CAISERKSLALHEQYF. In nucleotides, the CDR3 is TGTGCCATCAGTGAAAGGAAGAGTCTAGCGCTTCACGAGCAGTACTTC.

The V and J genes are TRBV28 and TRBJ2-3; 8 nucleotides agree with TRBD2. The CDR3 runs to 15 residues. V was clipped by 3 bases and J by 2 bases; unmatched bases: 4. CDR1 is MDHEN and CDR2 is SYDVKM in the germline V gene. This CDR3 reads CASSFNSGATDTQYF. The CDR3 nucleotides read TGTGCCAGCAGTTTTAATAGCGGGGCCACAGATACGCAGTATTTT.

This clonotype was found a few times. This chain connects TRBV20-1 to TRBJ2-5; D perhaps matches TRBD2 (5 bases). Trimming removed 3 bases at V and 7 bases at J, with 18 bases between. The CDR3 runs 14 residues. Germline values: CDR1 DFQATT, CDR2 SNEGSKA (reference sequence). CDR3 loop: CSASLGGSAGTQYF. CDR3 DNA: TGCAGTGCTAGTCTAGGCGGTAGCGCCGGGACCCAGTACTTC.

CDR3 DNA sequence: TGTGCCAGCAGAATGACTAGCTCGTACGAGCAGTACTTC. Encoded protein: CASRMTSSYEQYF. The gene calls are TRBV6-2 or TRBV6-3 and TRBJ2-7; 7 bases agree with TRBD2. V was pared by 6 bases and J by 4 bases, with 6 bases of the junction left unmatched. CDR1 and CDR2 from the germline V gene are MNHEY and SVGEGT. The CDR3 spans 13 residues.

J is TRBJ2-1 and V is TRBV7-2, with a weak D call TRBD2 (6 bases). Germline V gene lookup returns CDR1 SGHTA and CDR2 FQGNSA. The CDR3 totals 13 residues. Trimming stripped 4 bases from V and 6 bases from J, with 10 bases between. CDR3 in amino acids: CASSSTSSNEQFF. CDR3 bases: TGTGCCAGCAGCTCTACTAGCTCCAATGAGCAGTTCTTC.

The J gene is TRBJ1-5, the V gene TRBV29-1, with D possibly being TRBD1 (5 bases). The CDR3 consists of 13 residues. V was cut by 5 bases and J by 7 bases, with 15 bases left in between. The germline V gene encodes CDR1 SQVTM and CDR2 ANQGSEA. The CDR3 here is CSVRHGDSQPQHF. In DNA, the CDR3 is TGCAGCGTTCGACACGGTGACAGCCAGCCCCAGCATTTT.

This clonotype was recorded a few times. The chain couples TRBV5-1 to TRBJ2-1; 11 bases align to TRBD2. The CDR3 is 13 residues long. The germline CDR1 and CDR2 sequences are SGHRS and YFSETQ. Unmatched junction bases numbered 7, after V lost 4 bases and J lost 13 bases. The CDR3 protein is CASSDGLAGLQFF. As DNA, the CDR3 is TGCGCCAGCAGCGACGGACTAGCGGGCTTACAGTTCTTC.

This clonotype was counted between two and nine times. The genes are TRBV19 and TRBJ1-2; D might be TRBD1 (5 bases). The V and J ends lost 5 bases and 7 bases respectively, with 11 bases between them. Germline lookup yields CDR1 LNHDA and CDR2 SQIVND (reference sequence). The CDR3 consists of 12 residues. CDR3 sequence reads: CASSFLQGGYTF. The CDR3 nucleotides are TGTGCCAGTAGTTTTCTCCAGGGTGGCTACACCTTC.